This TCR beta chain stems from a study of a mutant IDH1 vaccine in newly diagnosed glioma. Assay used: immunoSEQ multiplex PCR; TCRdb lists only in-frame clones, some missing. The sample has about 74,000 clones; about 87% are singletons. The time point is: week 35, safety follow-up. All doses held 300 ug of mutant IDH1 20-mer peptide, with topical imiquimod. The CDR3 is 15 residues long. Germline V gene data show CDR1 as SGHRS and CDR2 as YFSETQ. The ends were cut back, 5 bases at V and 2 bases at J, with 15 bases in the middle. In the case of this clone: Its antigen is not identified.

The chain combines TRBV5-1 with TRBJ2-3, with D perhaps TRBD1 (6 bases). The origin of this receptor is a man in his thirties or forties with glioma. The specimen comprised PBMCs, sampled from a glioma patient whose treatment included an IDH1 peptide vaccine. The CDR3 is CASSSLGHHTDTQYF. As DNA, the CDR3 is TGCGCCAGCAGTTCCTTGGGACACCACACAGATACGCAGTATTTT.